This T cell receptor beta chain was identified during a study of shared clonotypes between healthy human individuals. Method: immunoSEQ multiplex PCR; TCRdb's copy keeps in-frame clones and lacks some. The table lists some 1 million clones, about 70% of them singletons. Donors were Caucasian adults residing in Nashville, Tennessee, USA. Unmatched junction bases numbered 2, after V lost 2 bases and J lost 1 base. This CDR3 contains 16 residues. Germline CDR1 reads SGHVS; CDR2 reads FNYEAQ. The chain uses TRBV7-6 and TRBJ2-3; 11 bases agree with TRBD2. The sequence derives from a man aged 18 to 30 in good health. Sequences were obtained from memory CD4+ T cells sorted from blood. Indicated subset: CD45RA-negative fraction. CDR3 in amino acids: CASSLTSGSGTDTQYF. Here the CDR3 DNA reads TGTGCCAGCAGCTTAACTAGCGGGAGTGGCACAGATACGCAGTATTTT.